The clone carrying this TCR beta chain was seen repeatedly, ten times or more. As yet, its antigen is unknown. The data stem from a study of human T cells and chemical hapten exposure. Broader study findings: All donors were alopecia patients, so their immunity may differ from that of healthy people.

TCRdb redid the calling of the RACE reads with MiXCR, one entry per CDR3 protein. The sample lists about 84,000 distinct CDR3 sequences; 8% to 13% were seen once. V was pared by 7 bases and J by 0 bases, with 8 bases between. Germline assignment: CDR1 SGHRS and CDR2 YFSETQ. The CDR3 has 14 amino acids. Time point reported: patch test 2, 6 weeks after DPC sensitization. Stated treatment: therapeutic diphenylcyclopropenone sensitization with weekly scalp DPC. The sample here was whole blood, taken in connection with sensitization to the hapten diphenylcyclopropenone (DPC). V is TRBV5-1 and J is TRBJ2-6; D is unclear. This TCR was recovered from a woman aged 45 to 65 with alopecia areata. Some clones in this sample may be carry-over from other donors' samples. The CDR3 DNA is TGCGCCAGCCAGCTTTCCTCTGGGGCCAACGTCCTGACTTTC. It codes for CASQLSSGANVLTF.